This record concerns one T cell receptor (beta chain) sequence. The antigen is undetermined. This entry comes from a study of beta chain features in type 1 diabetes. Points from the study as a whole: In all four CD4+ subsets, TCRB CDR3 length was significantly, moderately reduced in type 1 diabetes.

The entirety of the isolated RNA underwent reverse transcription, so expressed TCRB transcripts were sequenced. Only in-frame clones appear in the TCRdb table, and some are missing; sequencing was by immunoSEQ multiplex PCR. The repertoire includes around 250,000 clones, less than 35% of them detected once, and approximately 4% sits in the top ten. Sorted cells reached over 95% purity in every population. The CDR3 sequence is 15 residues long. V shed 6 bases and J 1 base; nucleotides not matched to a gene: 4. Germline V lookup: CDR1 SEHNR, CDR2 FQNEAQ (reference sequence). The sequencing sample was made of central memory CD4+ T cells from blood. The rearrangement joins TRBV7-9 to TRBJ2-5; TRBD2 agrees at 11 bases. This clonotype was obtained from a man younger than 40 in good health. The CDR3 nucleotides are TGTGCCAGCAGGACTAGCGGGGCGATCCAAGAGACCCAGTACTTC. As protein: CASRTSGAIQETQYF. The complete variable domain, with remaining parts taken from reference TRBV7-9 and TRBJ2-5, reads DTGVSQNPRHKITKRGQNVTFRCDPISEHNRLYWYRQTLGQGPEFLTYFQNEAQLEKSRLLSDRFSAERPKGSFSTLEIQRTEQGDSAMYLCASRTSGAIQETQYFGPGTRLLVL.